This T cell receptor (beta chain) was identified in a study of shared clonotypes between healthy human individuals. As for the study in general: Per donor, three plates held CD4 naive cells, three held CD4 memory, two held CD8 naive and one held CD8 memory.

Deep-level running was used for the assay. Using immunoSEQ multiplex PCR, the repertoire was profiled, and TCRdb retains in-frame clones only, with some absent. The table shows around 2.1 million clones, with approximately 94% occurring only once. Naive CD8 cells comprised CD45RO-negative, CCR7-positively selected cells, excluding terminally differentiated effector memory CD45RA+ cells. The sequence came from a man aged 18 to 30 in good health. Some clones in this sample may be carry-over from other donors' samples. The source material was naive CD8+ T cells from PBMCs.

Here the CDR3 reads CASSLSVTYEQYF. For the CDR3, the DNA is TGTGCCAGCAGTCTATCAGTGACCTACGAGCAGTACTTC. The V and J genes are TRBV7-9 and TRBJ2-7; D not resolved. CDR1 is SEHNR, CDR2 FQNEAQ, per germline (reference sequence). The CDR3 is 13 residues long. V was trimmed by 6 bases and J by 2 bases, leaving 11 bases between them.